This entry describes one T cell receptor beta chain. CDR3 size: 17 residues. Looked up from germline, CDR1 is LGHNT and CDR2 is FRNRAP. Trimming left V 3 bases short and J 2 bases short, with 19 bases between. The record originates from a study of blood T cell repertoires in COVID-19. In the study overall: Acute-phase and convalescent COVID-19 samples originated in the United States, Italy and Spain. T cells, B-cell-depleted T cells, or PBMCs provided the cDNA or gDNA that served as material.

Data came from immunoSEQ multiplex PCR; TCRdb stores just in-frame clones and leaves some out. The top ten clones hold roughly 2.2% of a sample with hundreds of thousands of clones, approximately 87% of them seen once. The sequence came from a woman aged 45-60 years with acute or convalescent COVID-19. The sequencing input was peripheral blood. This chain connects TRBV12-5 to TRBJ2-5; D possibly corresponds to TRBD2 (6 bases). CDR3 protein: CASGFSSGVGGQETQYF. The CDR3, as DNA: TGTGCTAGTGGTTTTTCGTCCGGGGTGGGGGGTCAAGAGACCCAGTACTTC.